The next 16 T cell receptor beta chains were all read from a single sample in a study of CD8+CD57+ T cells in acquired aplastic anemia. Genomic DNA, serving as template, underwent TCR beta VDJ and CDR3 profiling. TCRdb redid the calling of the reads with MiXCR, one entry per CDR3 protein. The sample has roughly 240,000 distinct CDR3 sequences; more than 45% are singletons. Patients selected for sequencing had displayed CD8+CD57+ cell expansion by flow cytometry. The sequencing input was sorted CD4+, CD8+, or CD8+CD57+ T cells (not recorded which) from PBMCs. Receptors were obtained from a human donor with aplastic anemia.

Many counts were recorded for this clonotype. V usage is TRBV9 and J usage is TRBJ2-1; D possibly uses TRBD1 or TRBD2 (6 bases each). CDR1 is SGDLS and CDR2 is YYNGEE in the germline V gene. V gave up 8 bases and J gave up 8 bases, with 17 bases separating them. The CDR3 extends over 13 amino acids. The CDR3 loop is CASNPSGAHEQFF. In DNA form, the CDR3 reads TGTGCCAGTAACCCATCGGGGGCCCATGAGCAGTTCTTC. Filled out from reference TRBV9 and TRBJ2-1, the complete variable domain reads DSGVTQTPKHLITATGQRVTLRCSPRSGDLSVYWYQQSLDQGLQFLIQYYNGEERAKGNILERFSAQQFPDLHSELNLSSLELGDSALYFCASNPSGAHEQFFGPGTRLTVL.

This clonotype was observed many times. The chain is built from TRBV4-1 and TRBJ2-1; no clear D. This CDR3 comprises 13 residues. V lost 0 bases and J lost 7, with 7 bases in between. From germline, CDR1 is MGHRA and CDR2 YSYEKL. For the CDR3, the DNA is TGCGCCAGCAGCCAAGATCCATCAAATGAGCAGTTCTTC. Translation gives CASSQDPSNEQFF.

This clonotype was counted only a few times. The J gene is TRBJ1-1, the V gene TRBV27; D may be TRBD1 (5 bases). The CDR3 loop spans 16 amino acids. The ends were cut back, 5 bases at V and 1 base at J, with 17 bases in the middle. Per the germline V gene, CDR1 is MNHEY and CDR2 is SMNVEV (reference sequence). In DNA, the CDR3 is TGTGCCAGCAGTCCTCTCCCGGTTGGGGCGAACACTGAAGCTTTCTTT. This translates into CASSPLPVGANTEAFF.

This chain joins TRBV7-2 and TRBJ1-4; D possibly corresponds to TRBD1 (5 bases). V lost 2 bases and J lost 2, with 12 bases in between. Germline values: CDR1 SGHTA, CDR2 FQGNSA. The CDR3 is 16 amino acids. CDR3 sequence (DNA): TGTGCCAGCAGCTTATGGGGGATGCGGACTAATGAAAAACTGTTTTTT. Its protein is CASSLWGMRTNEKLFF.

This clonotype was counted a few times. J is TRBJ2-5 and V is TRBV7-3; tentative D call: TRBD2 (5 bases). CDR1 and CDR2 from the germline V gene are SGHTA and FQGTGA. This CDR3 contains 13 residues. V lost 2 bases and J lost 9, with 13 bases in between. This CDR3 reads CASSLDVQRAQYF. CDR3 DNA sequence: TGTGCCAGCAGCTTAGATGTCCAGAGGGCCCAGTACTTC.

J is TRBJ2-7 and V is TRBV7-2; possibly TRBD1 for D (5 bases). In germline, CDR1 is SGHTA, CDR2 FQGNSA. Trimming took 5 bases from V and 2 from J, leaving 19 bases between them. The CDR3 spans 16 residues. The DNA of the CDR3 is TGTGCCAGCAGCACGCAGGGCGGCAGTCCCACCTACGAGCAGTACTTC. It translates to CASSTQGGSPTYEQYF.

Notes on this clonotype: Just one base apart from a much larger clone, this may be a read error. As the CDR3 is not closed by the conserved phenylalanine or tryptophan, this likely results from a read error. This sequence joins TRBV7-8 and TRBJ1-1; TRBD1 matches 7 bases. This CDR3 contains 19 residues. Germline-derived CDR1 and CDR2 are SGHVS and FQNEAQ. V shed 3 bases and J 2 bases; nucleotides not matched to a gene: 18. The CDR3 nucleotides are TGTGCCAGCAGCTTCGCAAATAGACAGGGCGTTGGGGGTAACACTGAAGCTTTCTCT. This codes for CASSFANRQGVGGNTEAFS.

This chain connects TRBV7-8 to TRBJ2-6, with a possible D match to TRBD1 (6 bases). CDR1 and CDR2 (germline): SGHVS, FQNEAQ. The CDR3 is 19 amino acids. The V end lost 1 base, the J end lost 3 bases, and 19 bases lay between the germline ends. The CDR3 nucleotides read TGTGCCAGCAGCTTAGAGGGCCGGGACACCCTCTTTGGGGCCAACGTCCTGACTTTC. Translated, it gives CASSLEGRDTLFGANVLTF.

The chain links TRBV4-1 to TRBJ2-1; the D is unclear. V shed 6 bases and J shed 4 bases, with 16 bases lying between them. CDR1 is MGHRA and CDR2 is YSYEKL in the germline V gene. CDR3 length: 15 amino acids. The CDR3 coding sequence is TGCGCCAGCAGATACAGAGAAGGCAATTACAATGAGCAGTTCTTC. This codes for CASRYREGNYNEQFF.

For this clonotype: Because the CDR3's place on the DNA is in doubt, the DNA is left out and the CDR3 is given as listed by TCRdb. The chain employs TRBV29-1 and TRBJ2-1; the table's TRBD1 call for D was not verified on the DNA. The CDR3 is made up of 17 amino acids, end residues included. From germline, CDR1 is SQVTM and CDR2 ANQGSEA. CDR3 region: CSFYICTWGNAYNEQFF.

This clonotype came up many times. V gene TRBV12-3 or TRBV12-4 combines with J gene TRBJ2-7; maybe TRBD1 (6 bases). CDR3 size: 16 residues. Deletions cut 5 bases from V and 3 bases from J, with 20 bases between. CDR3: CASSPIRGTGYYEQYF. CDR3 DNA sequence: TGTGCCAGCAGTCCGATTAGGGGGACGGGATACTACGAGCAGTACTTC.

On this clonotype: The conserved final phenylalanine or tryptophan is absent from the CDR3, which likely points to a read error. No DNA is shown, since the ends of the CDR3 on it are uncertain; the CDR3 is the one TCRdb lists. J is TRBJ2-7 and V is TRBV12-3 or TRBV12-4; the D call TRBD1 from the table was never checked on the DNA. The CDR3 adds up to 10 amino acids, both ends counted. CDR3 loop: CASSLGGTAG.

CDR3 residues: CAWSPDRNQPQHF. CDR3 nucleotide sequence: TGTGCCTGGAGTCCGGACAGAAATCAGCCCCAGCATTTT. The chain has TRBV30 and TRBJ1-5; maybe TRBD1 (6 bases). The V end was cut by 2 bases, the J end by 4 bases, with 9 bases between. Germline V gives CDR1 GTSNPN, CDR2 SVGIG (reference sequence). This CDR3 region has 13 residues.

The V call is TRBV6-4, the J call TRBJ1-5; D is undetermined. The CDR3 loop spans 14 amino acids. Between the trimmed V and J ends, which lost 5 bases and 5 bases, there was a span of 13 bases. Germline loops: CDR1 MRHNA, CDR2 SNTAGT. DNA of the CDR3: TGTGCCAGCAGTCCCTCCGGACTTTATCAGCCCCAGCATTTT. Translated, it gives CASSPSGLYQPQHF.

This sequence joins TRBV9 and TRBJ1-6; D is unclear. Trimming cost V 4 bases and J 9 bases, with 17 bases left between them. This CDR3 contains 15 residues. From germline, CDR1 is SGDLS and CDR2 YYNGEE. This chain's CDR3 is CASSPSGVGGSPLHF. The CDR3 nucleotides read TGTGCCAGCAGCCCTTCTGGTGTTGGCGGTTCACCCCTCCACTTT.

On this clonotype: A junction boundary mismatches the germline segment, possibly from a read error. The chain employs TRBV19 and TRBJ2-6, with TRBD1 as a possible D gene (5 bases). The CDR3 spans 15 residues. Per the germline V gene, CDR1 is LNHDA and CDR2 is SQIVND (reference sequence). The CDR3 nucleotides read TGTGCCAGTAGTATAGGCCAACCTGGGGCCGACGTCCTGACTTTC. Protein sequence: CASSIGQPGADVLTF. Full variable domain (rest looked up from reference TRBV19 and TRBJ2-6): DGGITQSPKYLFRKEGQNVTLSCEQNLNHDAMYWYRQDPGQGLRLIYYSQIVNDFQKGDIAEGYSVSREKKESFPLTVTSAQKNPTAFYLCASSIGQPGADVLTFGAGSRLTVL.